Listed here are 2 T cell receptor beta chains from one sample, sequenced in a study of blood T cell repertoires in COVID-19 (dated by TCRdb to the early 2020s). The library was made by the immunoSEQ multiplex PCR assay. TCRdb retrieved this table from immuneACCESS and kept in-frame rearrangements only. Not all clones are present; in checked studies, unresolved V genes account for under half, and no reason is known for the remainder. The sample yields tens of thousands of clones; over 65% were counted once. The ten largest account for roughly 12% of the sample. Sequencing was done on a sample of peripheral blood. These receptors originate from a human donor in a cohort sampled during active COVID-19.

The chain carries TRBV10-3 and TRBJ1-1; maybe TRBD1 (6 bases). Trimming removed 0 bases at V and 0 bases at J, with 11 bases between. Germline CDR1 reads ENHRY; CDR2 reads SYGVKD. This CDR3 has 16 amino acids. Here the CDR3 reads CAISESQGTLNTEAFF. As DNA, the CDR3 is TGTGCCATCAGTGAGTCGCAGGGGACCTTGAACACTGAAGCTTTCTTT.

This sequence joins TRBV5-1 and TRBJ1-5; 9 nucleotides match TRBD1. CDR1 is SGHRS, CDR2 YFSETQ, per germline. Losses at the gene ends were 1 base for V and 7 bases for J; bases not matched to a gene: 6. The CDR3 sequence is 15 residues long. CDR3 in DNA: TGCGCCAGCAGCTTGACAGGGGGCTCTGAACAGCCCCAGCATTTT. This codes for CASSLTGGSEQPQHF.